Presented here are 7 T cell receptor beta chains from one specimen sequenced in a study of technical replicates of blood from a few donors. Clones were read by immunoSEQ multiplex PCR, and TCRdb kept only the in-frame ones, dropping some. Counted here are around 69,000 clones, nearly 98% occurring once; the ten biggest clones make up approximately 0.21%. Sequencing was done on a sample of T cells isolated from PBMCs. The receptors come from a human donor in good health.

The rearrangement uses TRBV5-1 and TRBJ1-1; D may be TRBD1 (6 bases). V was cut by 5 bases and J by 3 bases, with 14 bases left in between. The CDR3 is 14 amino acids. Looked up from germline, CDR1 is SGHRS and CDR2 is YFSETQ. CDR3 nucleotides: TGCGCCAGCAGGAGCGGGGGCTTCGACACTGAAGCTTTCTTT. Translation gives CASRSGGFDTEAFF.

This clone was counted a single time. V gene TRBV7-9 combines with J gene TRBJ2-2; TRBD1 might be the D (6 bases). Looked up from germline, CDR1 is SEHNR and CDR2 is FQNEAQ (reference sequence). CDR3 size: 14 residues. Between the trimmed V and J ends, which lost 5 bases and 7 bases, there was a span of 14 bases. CDR3 in amino acids: CASSIQGVGGELFF. The CDR3 bases are TGTGCCAGCAGCATACAGGGTGTAGGCGGGGAGCTGTTTTTT.

This clone was detected once. V gene TRBV5-1 combines with J gene TRBJ2-2; TRBD2 matches at 10 bases. V was clipped by 0 bases and J by 3 bases; unmatched bases: 5. The CDR3 spans 17 residues. Germline lookup yields CDR1 SGHRS and CDR2 YFSETQ. The CDR3 reads CASSLGASGSDTGELFF. The CDR3, as DNA: TGCGCCAGCAGCTTGGGGGCTAGCGGGAGTGACACCGGGGAGCTGTTTTTT.

The table lists this clone with a count of one. The V gene is TRBV28, the J gene TRBJ1-1; D not resolved. Germline CDR1 is MDHEN and CDR2 is SYDVKM. V was cut by 2 bases and J by 5 bases, with 9 bases left in between. CDR3 length: 13 amino acids. CDR3 loop: CASSLEGGTEAFF. In DNA form, the CDR3 reads TGTGCCAGCAGTTTAGAGGGAGGAACTGAAGCTTTCTTT.

The chain joins TRBV19 to TRBJ2-7; maybe TRBD2 (6 bases). The CDR3 has 14 residues. Between the trimmed V and J ends, which lost 6 bases and 3 bases, there was a span of 15 bases. The V gene's germline CDR1 is LNHDA and CDR2 SQIVND (reference sequence). CDR3 DNA sequence: TGTGCCAGTAGGCCGGGGGTTCAGGGCTACGAGCAGTACTTC. The encoded protein is CASRPGVQGYEQYF.

The chain uses TRBV2 and TRBJ2-2, with 10 bases that match TRBD2. Germline loops: CDR1 SNHLY, CDR2 FYNNEI. This CDR3 comprises 16 residues. Losses at the gene ends were 4 bases for V and 7 bases for J; bases not matched to a gene: 9. In DNA, the CDR3 is TGTGCCAGCAGTGTGCAAGCGGGGGGGGCCGGCGGGGAGCTGTTTTTT. Protein product: CASSVQAGGAGGELFF.

The rearrangement uses TRBV6-5 and TRBJ2-5; TRBD1 might be the D (6 bases). This CDR3 spans 15 amino acids. Trimming cost V 6 bases and J 4 bases, with 18 bases left between them. Germline-derived CDR1 and CDR2 are MNHEY and SVGAGI. CDR3 protein: CASSQVAQGRETQYF. CDR3 DNA sequence: TGTGCCAGCAGCCAGGTCGCTCAGGGGCGAGAGACCCAGTACTTC.